The sequence of this TCR beta chain was determined in a study of cytotoxic CD8 clonotypes in ibrutinib-treated CLL. Findings and limits, study-wide: Private clonotypes, not public ones, expanded at ibrutinib response. Starting clonality was above that of age-matched healthy donors and tracked circulating CD8+ T-cell counts.

Note on this clone: Its antigen is unidentified.

From germline, CDR1 is MNHNS and CDR2 SASEGT. The ends lost 8 bases at V and 7 bases at J; junction bases unmatched: 7. The CDR3 is 13 residues long. Sequenced by immunoSEQ multiplex PCR; TCRdb stores in-frame clones only, minus some. The sample consists of over 75,000 clones, about 78% of them appearing once. Sequenced here: PBMCs, sampled after 12 months of ibrutinib treatment. V is TRBV6-1 and J is TRBJ2-3; 9 nucleotides match TRBD2. The sequence was obtained from a human donor with chronic lymphocytic leukemia. The CDR3 loop reads CASGSGGVYTQYF. In DNA form, the CDR3 reads TGTGCCAGCGGTAGCGGGGGCGTATATACGCAGTATTTT.